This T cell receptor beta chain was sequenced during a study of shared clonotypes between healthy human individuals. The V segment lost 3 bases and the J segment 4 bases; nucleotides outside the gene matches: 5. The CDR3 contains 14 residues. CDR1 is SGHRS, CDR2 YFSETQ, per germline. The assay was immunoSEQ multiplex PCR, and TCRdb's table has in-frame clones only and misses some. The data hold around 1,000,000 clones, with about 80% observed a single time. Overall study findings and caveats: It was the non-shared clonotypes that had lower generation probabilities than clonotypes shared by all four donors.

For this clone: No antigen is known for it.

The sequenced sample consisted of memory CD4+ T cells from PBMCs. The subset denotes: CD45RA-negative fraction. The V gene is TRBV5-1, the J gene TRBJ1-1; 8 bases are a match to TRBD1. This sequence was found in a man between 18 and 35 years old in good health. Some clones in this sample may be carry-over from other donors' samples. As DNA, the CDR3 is TGCGCCAGCAGCTCCGCGACAGGGGCCACTGAAGCTTTCTTT. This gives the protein CASSSATGATEAFF.